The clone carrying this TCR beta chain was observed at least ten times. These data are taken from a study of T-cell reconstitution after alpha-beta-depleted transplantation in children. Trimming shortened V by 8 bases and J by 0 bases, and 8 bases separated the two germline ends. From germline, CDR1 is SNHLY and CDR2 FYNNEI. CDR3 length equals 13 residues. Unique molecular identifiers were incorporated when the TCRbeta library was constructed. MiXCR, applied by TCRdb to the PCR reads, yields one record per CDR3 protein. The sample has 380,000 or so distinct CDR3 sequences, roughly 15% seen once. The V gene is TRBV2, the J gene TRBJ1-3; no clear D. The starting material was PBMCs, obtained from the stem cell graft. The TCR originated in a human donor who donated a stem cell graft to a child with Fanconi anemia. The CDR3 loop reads CASSMDSGNTIYF. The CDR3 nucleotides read TGTGCCAGCTCAATGGACTCTGGAAACACCATATATTTT.